The clone carrying this T cell receptor beta chain was counted a single time. This sample was taken from a study of blood T cell repertoires in COVID-19. Study-level information: T cells, B-cell-depleted T cells, or PBMCs provided the cDNA or gDNA that served as material.

J lost 7 bases, V lost 3 bases, and 4 bases had no gene match. Per the germline V gene, CDR1 is DFQATT and CDR2 is SNEGSKA (reference sequence). The CDR3 extends over 13 amino acids. The assay was immunoSEQ multiplex PCR, and TCRdb's table has in-frame clones only and misses some. The sample carries 250,000 or so clones, around 86% recorded once. Material for sequencing was peripheral blood. The rearrangement uses TRBV20-1 and TRBJ1-2; TRBD1 agrees at 11 bases. The source of this sequence is a woman in her sixties with COVID-19, enrolled during active disease. The CDR3 DNA reads TGCAGTGCTAGTTGGACAGGGGGCTCTGGCTACACCTTC. Protein: CSASWTGGSGYTF.